The 7 T cell receptor beta chains in this list originate from one sample, sequenced in a study of T cell responses to AZD1222 COVID-19 vaccine. Produced via immunoSEQ multiplex PCR; TCRdb's table is partial and in-frame only. The sample comprises 150,000 to 200,000 clones, less than 95% of which are singletons, and approximately 1.4% rests with the top ten. This specimen consisted of peripheral blood, obtained on day 0 of AZD1222 vaccination. These receptors all stem from an adult in good health.

This sequence joins TRBV5-4 and TRBJ2-2, with unresolved D. V gave up 4 bases and J gave up 2 bases, with 15 bases separating them. CDR3 length: 16 amino acids. CDR1 and CDR2 (germline): SGHNT, YYREEE (reference sequence). The CDR3 spells CASSVGSYGNTGELFF. CDR3 DNA: TGTGCCAGCAGCGTGGGGTCGTACGGCAACACCGGGGAGCTGTTTTTT.

To note about this clone: The sample contains more than one DNA sequence encoding this CDR3. The chain joins TRBV20-1 to TRBJ1-1; no definite D call. This CDR3 region has 11 residues. V shed 0 bases and J shed 1 base, with 0 bases lying between them. Germline V gene sequence: CDR1 DFQATT, CDR2 SNEGSKA (reference sequence). Here the CDR3 reads CSARENTEAFF. The CDR3 DNA follows: TGCAGTGCTAGAGAGAACACTGAAGCTTTCTTT.

The gene calls are TRBV27 and TRBJ1-6; 7 nucleotides agree with TRBD1. The CDR3 totals 14 residues. The germline V gene has CDR1 MNHEY and CDR2 SMNVEV (reference sequence). The V segment lost 5 bases and the J segment 6 bases; nucleotides outside the gene matches: 4. This chain's CDR3 is CASSLRDSNSPLHF. The CDR3, as DNA: TGTGCCAGCAGTCTCCGGGACAGTAATTCACCCCTCCACTTT.

The chain couples TRBV6-5 to TRBJ1-1; no clear D. Between the trimmed V and J ends, which lost 6 bases and 4 bases, there was a span of 3 bases. Per the germline V gene, CDR1 is MNHEY and CDR2 is SVGAGI. CDR3 size: 10 residues. CDR3 nucleotide sequence: TGTGCCAGCAGGCTCACTGAAGCTTTCTTT. Encoded protein: CASRLTEAFF.

This clone appeared a single time. The chain links TRBV6-5 to TRBJ1-2; D possibly corresponds to TRBD1 (5 bases). The germline gives CDR1 MNHEY, CDR2 SVGAGI. The V end was cut by 5 bases, the J end by 2 bases, with 15 bases between. CDR3 length: 15 amino acids. CDR3 sequence reads: CASSPLGGENYGYTF. In nucleotides, the CDR3 is TGTGCCAGCAGTCCCCTAGGAGGGGAAAACTATGGCTACACCTTC.

The chain couples TRBV7-9 to TRBJ1-1, with no clear D. The CDR3 totals 12 residues. Looked up from germline, CDR1 is SEHNR and CDR2 is FQNEAQ (reference sequence). V was clipped by 1 base and J by 12 bases, with 12 bases between them. The CDR3: CASSLELGGPFF. DNA of the CDR3: TGTGCCAGCAGCTTAGAATTGGGCGGACCTTTCTTT.

The genes are TRBV7-9 and TRBJ1-2; the match to TRBD1 covers 7 bases. This CDR3 is 13 amino acids long. V shed 5 bases and J 3 bases; nucleotides not matched to a gene: 3. Looked up from germline, CDR1 is SEHNR and CDR2 is FQNEAQ (reference sequence). The CDR3 DNA sequence: TGTGCCAGCAGCCCGGACAGGTACTATGGCTACACCTTC. It specifies CASSPDRYYGYTF.